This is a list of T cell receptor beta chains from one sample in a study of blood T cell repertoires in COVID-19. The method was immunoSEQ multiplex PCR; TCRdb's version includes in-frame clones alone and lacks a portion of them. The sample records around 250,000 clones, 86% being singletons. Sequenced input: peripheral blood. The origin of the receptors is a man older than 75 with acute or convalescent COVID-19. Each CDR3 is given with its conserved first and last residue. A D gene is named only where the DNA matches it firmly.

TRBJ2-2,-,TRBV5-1,CASSLLGINTGELFF
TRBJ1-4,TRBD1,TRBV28,CASSLGQGREKLFF
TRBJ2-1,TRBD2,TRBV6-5,CATGTSGYNEQFF
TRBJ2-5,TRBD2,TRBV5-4,CASSGGTRRGEETQYF
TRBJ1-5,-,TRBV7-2,CASSWPEGGQPQHF
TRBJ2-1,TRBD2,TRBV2,CASSGTSGRDSEQFF
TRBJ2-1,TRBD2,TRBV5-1,CASSLSSGYNEQFF
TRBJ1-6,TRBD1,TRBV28,CASSGETGSNSPLHF
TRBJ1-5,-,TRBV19,CATTGGFGNQPQHF
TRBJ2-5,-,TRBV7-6,CASSGRGGARETQYF
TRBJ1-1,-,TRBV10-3,CAIRNQGEAFF
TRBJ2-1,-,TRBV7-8,CASSRVGGANEQFF
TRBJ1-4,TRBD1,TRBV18,CASSLTGIDEKLFF